The T cell receptor beta chain described here comes from a study of blood T cell repertoires in COVID-19. Study in general: Both acute and convalescent COVID-19 samples were obtained from the United States, Italy and Spain.

This clone has just a few counts. Source study methods: Reference gene primer amplification gave estimated nucleated cell counts. Profiled with immunoSEQ multiplex PCR; TCRdb holds only in-frame clones, not every one. Clone size and V and J calls were adopted from that table, with D and trimming inferred from the DNA. The sample has approximately 100,000 clones, 85% seen once; the top ten hold around 2%. The germline CDR1 and CDR2 sequences are SQVTM and ANQGSEA. This CDR3 region has 14 residues. V shed 2 bases and J 9 bases; nucleotides not matched to a gene: 9. Sequencing was performed on peripheral blood. The clonotype originates from a woman between 65 and 79 years old with active or convalescent COVID-19. The chain carries TRBV29-1 and TRBJ2-1, with 8 nucleotides matching TRBD1. Here the CDR3 reads CSVERGQGGGEQFF. DNA of the CDR3: TGCAGCGTTGAACGTGGACAGGGTGGAGGTGAGCAGTTCTTC.